This T cell receptor beta chain was captured in a study of CD8+CD57+ T cells in acquired aplastic anemia. Broader study findings: Patients shared just under 30 CD8+ CDR3 sequences with controls.

Of note for this clonotype: Its matching antigen is unknown.

All sequencing subjects had displayed CD8+CD57+ cell expansion on flow cytometry. None of the patients had been given any therapy when their blood was sampled. Investigators profiled TCR beta VDJ and CDR3 from genomic DNA template. One entry per CDR3 protein, called by TCRdb with MiXCR from the reads. Seen here are about 160,000 distinct CDR3 sequences, 48% observed once, and the top ten hold about 30%. V was clipped by 8 bases and J by 7 bases; unmatched bases: 7. The CDR3 sequence is 12 residues long. Germline lookup yields CDR1 MGHDK and CDR2 SYGVNS. The chain uses TRBV25-1 and TRBJ1-2, with 7 bases matching TRBD1. Input material: sorted CD4+, CD8+, or CD8+CD57+ T cells (not recorded which) from PBMCs. The sequence was collected from a human donor with aplastic anemia. This CDR3 reads CASATGFSGYTF. The DNA of the CDR3 is TGTGCCAGCGCGACAGGGTTCTCTGGCTACACCTTC.